The TCR beta chain under discussion was sequenced for a study of neurological immune-mediated disorders. Findings and caveats of the study: The greatest TCR clonal expansion appeared in HTLV-1-associated myelopathy and the smallest, falling below healthy controls, in multiple sclerosis. The expanded clones of different subjects shared no CDR3 amino acid sequences (suggesting private repertoires in all groups).

A total of 2 million PBMCs stored at -80 degrees C provided the unsorted libraries. TCRdb reanalysed the 5' RACE reads using MiXCR and keeps one entry per CDR3 protein. The sample contains around 65,000 distinct CDR3 sequences, around 5% of which appear only once. This clonotype was seen only once. Antigen specificity is unknown. CDR3 size: 16 residues. Trimming removed 3 bases at V and 12 bases at J, with 26 bases between. Germline CDR1 is MGHRA and CDR2 is YSYEKL. The chain employs TRBV4-1 and TRBJ1-2; D is unclear. The TCR originated in a human donor with multiple sclerosis. The donor label of this sample is uncertain. The sequencing input was PBMCs. In DNA, the CDR3 is TGCGCCAGCAGCCATAGGGAGCAGGACCTCATGAGCGGCCACACCTTC. Translation gives CASSHREQDLMSGHTF.